This T cell receptor beta chain is from a study of identical twins. Notes on the study in general: High-abundance cord blood beta clonotypes had fewer insertions; memory repertoires showed none. It was possible that invariant MAIT and iNKT cells partly confounded the zero-insertion analyses. Sequences that were beta out-of-frame showed weaker excess twin sharing.

Each CDR3 protein gets one entry after TCRdb re-called the 5' RACE reads with MiXCR. The sample shows 500,000 to 700,000 distinct CDR3 sequences, under 8.5% of them seen only once. This clonotype showed up many times. Its antigen is undetermined. Among all donors, each was a healthy Caucasian. CDR1 DFQATT and CDR2 SNEGSKA come from the germline V gene (reference sequence). The V and J ends lost 2 bases and 0 bases respectively, with 11 bases between them. This CDR3 has 14 residues. This sample was shared with a second study, whose subject was yellow fever vaccine responses in identical twins.

The TCR comes from a woman younger than 35 in good health. The sequenced sample was PBMCs. The chain uses TRBV20-1 and TRBJ2-7; D remains ambiguous. This chain's CDR3 is CSARSQESSYEQYV. The DNA of the CDR3 is TGCAGTGCTAGAAGCCAGGAGAGCTCCTACGAGCAGTACGTC.